The sequence of this T cell receptor beta chain was determined in a study of CD8 T cells in ankylosing spondylitis. Broader study findings: It appeared that ankylosing spondylitis blood was characterized by a TCR beta motif of under ten highly homologous variants.

TCRdb re-called the 5' RACE reads with MiXCR, one entry per CDR3 protein. The sample records 750,000 to 850,000 distinct CDR3 sequences, over 9.5% being singletons. At least ten counts were recorded for this clonotype. What it binds is not known. CDR1 and CDR2 (germline): ENHRY, SYGVKD. The CDR3 is 14 residues long. Trimming cost V 8 bases and J 7 bases; bases outside gene matches: 8. The specimen sequenced was blood, either unsorted or a sorted T cell fraction (not recorded which). The rearrangement joins TRBV10-3 to TRBJ2-1; the match to TRBD1 covers 10 bases. This clonotype originated in a male donor with ankylosing spondylitis. CDR3 sequence (DNA): TGTGCCATCTCCACGGGACAGGGGTGGAATGAGCAGTTCTTC. Translation gives CAISTGQGWNEQFF.